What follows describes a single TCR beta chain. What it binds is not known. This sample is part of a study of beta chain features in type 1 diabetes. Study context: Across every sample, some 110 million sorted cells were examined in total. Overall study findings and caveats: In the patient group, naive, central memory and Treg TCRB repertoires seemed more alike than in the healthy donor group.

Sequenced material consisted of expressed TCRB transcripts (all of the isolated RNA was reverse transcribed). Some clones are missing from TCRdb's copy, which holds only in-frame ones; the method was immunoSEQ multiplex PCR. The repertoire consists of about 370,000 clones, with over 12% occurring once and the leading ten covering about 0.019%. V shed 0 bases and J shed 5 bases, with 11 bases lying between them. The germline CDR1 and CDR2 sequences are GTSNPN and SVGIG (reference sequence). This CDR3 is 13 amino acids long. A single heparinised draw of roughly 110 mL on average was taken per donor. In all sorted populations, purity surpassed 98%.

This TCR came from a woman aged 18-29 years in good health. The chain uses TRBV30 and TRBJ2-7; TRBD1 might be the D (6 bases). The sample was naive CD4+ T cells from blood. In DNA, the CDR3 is TGTGCCTGGAGTGTCGTCAGGGGCAACGAGCAGTACTTC. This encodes CAWSVVRGNEQYF.